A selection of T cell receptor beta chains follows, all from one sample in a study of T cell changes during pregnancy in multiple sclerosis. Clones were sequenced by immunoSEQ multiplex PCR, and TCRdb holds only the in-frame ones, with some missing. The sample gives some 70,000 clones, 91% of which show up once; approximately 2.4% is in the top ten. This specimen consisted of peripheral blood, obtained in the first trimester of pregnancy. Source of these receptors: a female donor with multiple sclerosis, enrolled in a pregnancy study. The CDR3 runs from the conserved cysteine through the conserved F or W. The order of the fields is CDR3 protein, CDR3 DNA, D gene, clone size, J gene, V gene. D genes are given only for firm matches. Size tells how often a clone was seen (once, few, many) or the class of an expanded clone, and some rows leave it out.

CDR3aa: CASSVDRTGELFF; CDR3nt: TGTGCCAGCAGCGTAGATCGGACCGGGGAGCTGTTTTTT; d_gene: NA; abundance: once; j_gene: TRBJ2-2; v_gene: TRBV9
CDR3aa: CASSQGSLAGANTGELFF; CDR3nt: TGTGCCAGCAGCCAAGGATCGTTGGCGGGGGCGAACACCGGGGAGCTGTTTTTT; d_gene: TRBD2; abundance: NA; j_gene: TRBJ2-2; v_gene: TRBV4-2
CDR3aa: CASIDSRANTEAFF; CDR3nt: TGTGCCAGCATTGATAGCAGGGCGAACACTGAAGCTTTCTTT; d_gene: NA; abundance: NA; j_gene: TRBJ1-1; v_gene: TRBV2
CDR3aa: CASSLRMEVSDTQYF; CDR3nt: TGCGCCAGCAGCTTGAGAATGGAGGTATCAGATACGCAGTATTTT; d_gene: NA; abundance: NA; j_gene: TRBJ2-3; v_gene: TRBV5-1
CDR3aa: CAISELGTGGRDTQYF; CDR3nt: TGTGCCATCAGTGAGCTAGGGACAGGGGGCAGGGATACGCAGTATTTT; d_gene: TRBD1; abundance: NA; j_gene: TRBJ2-3; v_gene: TRBV10-3
CDR3aa: CASTTGYYGYTF; CDR3nt: TGTGCCAGCACTACAGGTTACTATGGCTACACCTTC; d_gene: NA; abundance: NA; j_gene: TRBJ1-2; v_gene: TRBV2
CDR3aa: CASNGVGAIYEQYF; CDR3nt: TGCGCCAGCAATGGGGTAGGGGCGATCTACGAGCAGTACTTC; d_gene: NA; abundance: NA; j_gene: TRBJ2-7; v_gene: TRBV10-2
CDR3aa: CASSLDRLSYGYTF; CDR3nt: TGTGCCAGCAGCTTAGACAGGTTAAGCTATGGCTACACCTTC; d_gene: NA; abundance: NA; j_gene: TRBJ1-2; v_gene: TRBV7-9
CDR3aa: CASSQRGGTEAFF; CDR3nt: TGTGCCAGCAGCCAGAGAGGGGGAACTGAAGCTTTCTTT; d_gene: NA; abundance: NA; j_gene: TRBJ1-1; v_gene: TRBV4-2
CDR3aa: CASSTVLNQPQHF; CDR3nt: TGTGCCAGTAGTACGGTCTTAAATCAGCCCCAGCATTTT; d_gene: NA; abundance: NA; j_gene: TRBJ1-5; v_gene: TRBV19
CDR3aa: CAISGPLDPPHNEQFF; CDR3nt: TGTGCCATCAGTGGACCTCTAGATCCTCCGCACAATGAGCAGTTCTTC; d_gene: NA; abundance: NA; j_gene: TRBJ2-1; v_gene: TRBV10-3
CDR3aa: CSAQRSEAFF; CDR3nt: TGCAGTGCCCAGCGCAGTGAAGCTTTCTTT; d_gene: NA; abundance: few; j_gene: TRBJ1-1; v_gene: TRBV20-1
CDR3aa: CASREGRMNTEAFF; CDR3nt: TGTGCCAGCAGGGAGGGACGGATGAACACTGAAGCTTTCTTT; d_gene: NA; abundance: NA; j_gene: TRBJ1-1; v_gene: TRBV6-1
CDR3aa: CASSRTGGAYNEQFF; CDR3nt: TGTGCCAGCAGTCGTACAGGGGGCGCCTACAATGAGCAGTTCTTC; d_gene: TRBD1; abundance: NA; j_gene: TRBJ2-1; v_gene: TRBV5-6
CDR3aa: CASRPIAGGGNEQYF; CDR3nt: TGTGCCAGCAGGCCCATAGCAGGGGGCGGAAACGAGCAGTACTTC; d_gene: TRBD1; abundance: NA; j_gene: TRBJ2-7; v_gene: TRBV6-1
CDR3aa: CASSLDLSAGGGETQYF; CDR3nt: TGTGCCAGCAGCTTAGACCTTTCGGCGGGAGGAGGTGAGACCCAGTACTTC; d_gene: TRBD2; abundance: NA; j_gene: TRBJ2-5; v_gene: TRBV11-2
CDR3aa: CASSPERWNSPLHF; CDR3nt: TGTGCCAGCTCGCCGGAGAGATGGAATTCACCCCTCCACTTT; d_gene: NA; abundance: NA; j_gene: TRBJ1-6; v_gene: TRBV18
CDR3aa: CASSLRPSGSAVNEQFF; CDR3nt: TGTGCCAGCAGCTTACGGCCTAGCGGGAGTGCAGTGAATGAGCAGTTCTTC; d_gene: TRBD2; abundance: NA; j_gene: TRBJ2-1; v_gene: TRBV7-7
CDR3aa: CASSYAGTQYERYF; CDR3nt: TGTGCCAGCAGTTACGCCGGGACACAGTACGAGCGGTACTTC; d_gene: NA; abundance: NA; j_gene: TRBJ2-7; v_gene: TRBV6-6
CDR3aa: CASSLTGAANEKLFF; CDR3nt: TGTGCCAGCAGCTTAACAGGGGCAGCAAATGAAAAACTGTTTTTT; d_gene: TRBD1; abundance: NA; j_gene: TRBJ1-4; v_gene: TRBV7-7
CDR3aa: CASSGTRGNNEQFF; CDR3nt: TGTGCCAGCAGCGGGACTAGGGGCAACAATGAGCAGTTCTTC; d_gene: TRBD2; abundance: NA; j_gene: TRBJ2-1; v_gene: TRBV2
CDR3aa: CASGPPPHNEQFF; CDR3nt: TGTGCCAGTGGGCCTCCCCCCCACAATGAGCAGTTCTTC; d_gene: NA; abundance: NA; j_gene: TRBJ2-1; v_gene: TRBV19
CDR3aa: CASSPQGAVNTEAFF; CDR3nt: TGTGCCAGCAGTCCTCAGGGGGCCGTGAACACTGAAGCTTTCTTT; d_gene: TRBD1; abundance: once; j_gene: TRBJ1-1; v_gene: TRBV6-1
CDR3aa: CASSRKWRELQETQYF; CDR3nt: TGTGCCAGCAGCCGGAAATGGCGGGAGCTCCAAGAGACCCAGTACTTC; d_gene: TRBD2; abundance: NA; j_gene: TRBJ2-5; v_gene: TRBV7-8
CDR3aa: CASIPPRDRGADEQFF; CDR3nt: TGTGCCAGCATCCCCCCCCGGGACAGGGGCGCCGATGAGCAGTTCTTC; d_gene: TRBD1; abundance: NA; j_gene: TRBJ2-1; v_gene: TRBV2
CDR3aa: CASSDSRTSGRPYEQYF; CDR3nt: TGTGCCAGCAGCGATTCCAGGACTAGCGGGAGACCCTACGAGCAGTACTTC; d_gene: TRBD2; abundance: NA; j_gene: TRBJ2-7; v_gene: TRBV5-4
CDR3aa: CASSWGRGYHRPQHF; CDR3nt: TGTGCCAGCAGTTGGGGCAGGGGCTATCATCGGCCCCAGCATTTT; d_gene: NA; abundance: once; j_gene: TRBJ1-5; v_gene: TRBV28
CDR3aa: CASSLLQGASGNTIYF; CDR3nt: TGTGCCAGCAGCCTTTTACAGGGGGCTAGTGGAAACACCATATATTTT; d_gene: TRBD1; abundance: NA; j_gene: TRBJ1-3; v_gene: TRBV2
CDR3aa: CATRLTANTEAFF; CDR3nt: TGTGCCACCAGGCTGACAGCGAACACTGAAGCTTTCTTT; d_gene: NA; abundance: NA; j_gene: TRBJ1-1; v_gene: TRBV15
CDR3aa: CASSLGGSGGSYF; CDR3nt: TGTGCCAGCAGCTTAGGTGGTAGCGGGGGGTCGTATTTT; d_gene: TRBD2; abundance: NA; j_gene: TRBJ2-3; v_gene: TRBV7-2
CDR3aa: CASSYSKRDGNTEAFF; CDR3nt: TGTGCCAGCAGTTACTCGAAGAGGGATGGGAACACTGAAGCTTTCTTT; d_gene: NA; abundance: NA; j_gene: TRBJ1-1; v_gene: TRBV6-6
CDR3aa: CASSAAGYRGYTF; CDR3nt: TGTGCCAGCAGCGCGGCAGGGTATCGGGGCTACACCTTC; d_gene: NA; abundance: NA; j_gene: TRBJ1-2; v_gene: TRBV9
CDR3aa: CASSRYQGNSPLHF; CDR3nt: TGTGCCAGCAGTCGCTATCAGGGGAATTCACCCCTCCACTTT; d_gene: NA; abundance: NA; j_gene: TRBJ1-6; v_gene: TRBV25-1
CDR3aa: CSVGPGGLDGEQFF; CDR3nt: TGCAGCGTTGGGCCGGGGGGGCTAGACGGTGAGCAGTTCTTC; d_gene: TRBD2; abundance: NA; j_gene: TRBJ2-1; v_gene: TRBV29-1
CDR3aa: CATSNQRGQGSSYNSPLHF; CDR3nt: TGTGCCACCAGCAACCAAAGGGGGCAGGGGAGCTCCTATAATTCACCCCTCCACTTT; d_gene: TRBD1; abundance: NA; j_gene: TRBJ1-6; v_gene: TRBV15
CDR3aa: CASNVLYMDRQSNQPQHF; CDR3nt: TGTGCCAGCAATGTATTATACATGGACAGACAGAGCAATCAGCCCCAGCATTTT; d_gene: NA; abundance: few; j_gene: TRBJ1-5; v_gene: TRBV19
CDR3aa: CASSGGSSYNEQFF; CDR3nt: TGTGCCAGTTCCGGGGGGAGCTCCTACAATGAGCAGTTCTTC; d_gene: TRBD2; abundance: NA; j_gene: TRBJ2-1; v_gene: TRBV6-5
CDR3aa: CASRSGRNTEAFF; CDR3nt: TGTGCCAGCAGATCGGGGAGGAACACTGAAGCTTTCTTT; d_gene: NA; abundance: NA; j_gene: TRBJ1-1; v_gene: TRBV7-9
CDR3aa: CASSPQALETMYGYTF; CDR3nt: TGTGCCAGCAGCCCCCAAGCATTGGAGACCATGTATGGCTACACCTTC; d_gene: NA; abundance: NA; j_gene: TRBJ1-2; v_gene: TRBV6-6
CDR3aa: CASSRDRDLQKLFF; CDR3nt: TGTGCCAGCAGTAGGGACAGGGACCTTCAAAAACTGTTTTTT; d_gene: TRBD1; abundance: once; j_gene: TRBJ1-4; v_gene: TRBV6-6
CDR3aa: CASSFQVDTEAFF; CDR3nt: TGTGCCAGCAGCTTCCAGGTGGACACTGAAGCTTTCTTT; d_gene: NA; abundance: NA; j_gene: TRBJ1-1; v_gene: TRBV7-3
CDR3aa: CASSEVQGGREKLFF; CDR3nt: TGTGCCAGCAGTGAAGTACAGGGAGGGCGGGAAAAACTGTTTTTT; d_gene: NA; abundance: NA; j_gene: TRBJ1-4; v_gene: TRBV25-1
CDR3aa: CASSFRGTLANSSYEQYF; CDR3nt: TGTGCCAGCAGCTTTAGGGGGACACTAGCGAACAGCTCCTACGAGCAGTACTTC; d_gene: NA; abundance: NA; j_gene: TRBJ2-7; v_gene: TRBV11-2
CDR3aa: CASSGTRGLTEAFF; CDR3nt: TGTGCCAGCAGCGGTACCAGGGGTCTCACTGAAGCTTTCTTT; d_gene: NA; abundance: NA; j_gene: TRBJ1-1; v_gene: TRBV13
CDR3aa: CASSQNAGGSDTQYF; CDR3nt: TGCGCCAGCAGCCAAAACGCGGGAGGTTCGGATACGCAGTATTTT; d_gene: TRBD2; abundance: NA; j_gene: TRBJ2-3; v_gene: TRBV5-1
CDR3aa: CASSLGGSGRYTDTQYF; CDR3nt: TGTGCCAGCAGTTTAGGCGGGAGCGGGAGGTACACAGATACGCAGTATTTT; d_gene: TRBD2; abundance: once; j_gene: TRBJ2-3; v_gene: TRBV27
CDR3aa: CALEAGTGELFF; CDR3nt: TGTGCCCTAGAGGCGGGGACCGGGGAGCTGTTTTTT; d_gene: NA; abundance: NA; j_gene: TRBJ2-2; v_gene: TRBV7-9
CDR3aa: CASSQKRTGFTNTEAFF; CDR3nt: TGTGCCAGCAGCCAGAAAAGGACAGGGTTTACGAACACTGAAGCTTTCTTT; d_gene: TRBD1; abundance: NA; j_gene: TRBJ1-1; v_gene: TRBV5-4
CDR3aa: CASSLAGQWGYTF; CDR3nt: TGTGCCAGCAGCTTAGCCGGACAGTGGGGCTACACCTTC; d_gene: NA; abundance: once; j_gene: TRBJ1-2; v_gene: TRBV7-8